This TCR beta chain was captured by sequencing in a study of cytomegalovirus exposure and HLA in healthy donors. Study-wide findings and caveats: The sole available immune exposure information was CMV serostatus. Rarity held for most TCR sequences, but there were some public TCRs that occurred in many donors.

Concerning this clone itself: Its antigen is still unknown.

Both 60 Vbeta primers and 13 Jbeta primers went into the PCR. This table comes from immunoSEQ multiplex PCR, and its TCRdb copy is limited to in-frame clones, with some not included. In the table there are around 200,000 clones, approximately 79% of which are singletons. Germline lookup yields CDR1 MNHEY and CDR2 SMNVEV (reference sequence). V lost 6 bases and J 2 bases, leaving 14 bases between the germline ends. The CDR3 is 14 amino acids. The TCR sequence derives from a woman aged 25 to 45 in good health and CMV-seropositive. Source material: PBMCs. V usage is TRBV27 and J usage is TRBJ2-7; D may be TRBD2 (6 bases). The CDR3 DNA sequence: TGTGCCAGCAGCAACGGGGGTAGCACCTACGAGCAGTACTTC. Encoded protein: CASSNGGSTYEQYF.